This T cell receptor beta chain was recovered during a study of cytomegalovirus exposure and HLA in healthy donors. Findings of the study overall: Both high specificity and high sensitivity reportedly marked the classifier's diagnosis of cytomegalovirus status. Some public TCRs appeared in many individuals, while most sequences were rare. When analyzed later, a missense DCLRE1C variant was found to be linked to TCR beta V- and J-gene trimming.

Germline V gives CDR1 MNHEY, CDR2 SMNVEV (reference sequence). There are 15 residues in the CDR3. Trimming removed 5 bases from V and 4 bases from J, with 18 bases in between. The PCR made use of 60 Vbeta and 13 Jbeta primers. Here immunoSEQ multiplex PCR was the method, and the copy in TCRdb shows in-frame clones only, minus some. The sample records more than 90,000 clones, more than 70% being singletons. A remark on this clone: Its antigen is unknown.

The chain employs TRBV27 and TRBJ2-7; D perhaps matches TRBD2 (6 bases). The TCR originated in a man aged 50-60 years in good health and CMV-seropositive. Sequencing was performed on PBMCs. CDR3 in DNA: TGTGCCAGCAGTCAAATACTAGCCTCCACTTACGAGCAGTACTTC. Its protein is CASSQILASTYEQYF.